A single sample gave rise to the 5 T cell receptor beta chains below, sequenced in a study of T-cell reconstitution after alpha-beta-depleted transplantation in children (dated by TCRdb to 2016 to 2018). The library was produced with PCR. Instrument on record: Illumina HiSeq 2500. To normalize quantification of the TCRbeta repertoire, the TCR libraries were built with molecular barcoding that relied on unique molecular identifiers. TCRdb trimmed public reads at Q25 via fastp, called clones via MiXCR and kept in-frame beta chains. Rows with one shared CDR3 protein collapse into an entry with the most common genes and DNA. The table for this sample lists more than 550,000 distinct CDR3 sequences; 8% to 11% of them were counted only once. Less than 4.5% of the sample lies in the top ten. This sample comprised PBMCs from the stem cell graft donor, obtained from the stem cell graft. These receptors were collected from a human donor who donated a stem cell graft to a child with acute myeloid leukemia.

This clonotype came up many times. The genes are TRBV6-5 and TRBJ1-5; D not resolved. V dropped 2 bases and J dropped 4 bases, with 9 bases sitting between them. Germline loops: CDR1 MNHEY, CDR2 SVGAGI. The CDR3 runs 14 residues. CDR3 sequence (DNA): TGTGCCAGCAGTTACGGCGGGAGGAATCAGCCCCAGCATTTT. Its translation: CASSYGGRNQPQHF.

This clonotype came up many times. J is TRBJ2-7 and V is TRBV5-1; D is possibly TRBD1 (6 bases). This CDR3 region has 14 residues. Trimming took 7 bases from V and 0 from J, leaving 14 bases between them. Per the germline V gene, CDR1 is SGHRS and CDR2 is YFSETQ. CDR3 region: CASSTGDHSYEQYF. CDR3 sequence (DNA): TGCGCCAGCTCGACAGGAGACCACTCCTACGAGCAGTACTTC.

The chain is built from TRBV16 and TRBJ2-7, with D uncertain. The CDR3 contains 12 residues. Trimming removed 0 bases from V and 6 bases from J, with 6 bases in between. Germline V gene lookup returns CDR1 KGHSY and CDR2 FQNENV. The DNA for the CDR3 is TGTGCCAGCAGCCAATCTTTCCCCGAGCAGTACTTC. Amino acid sequence: CASSQSFPEQYF.

This clonotype appeared a single time. The gene calls are TRBV2 and TRBJ2-7; weak D call: TRBD2 (5 bases). Germline V lookup: CDR1 SNHLY, CDR2 FYNNEI. The V end was cut by 7 bases, the J end by 3 bases, with 13 bases between. This CDR3 has 13 residues. The CDR3: CASTVQRDYEQYF. CDR3 in DNA: TGTGCCAGCACTGTGCAGAGGGACTACGAGCAGTACTTC. Supplemented by reference TRBV2 and TRBJ2-7, the full variable domain reads EPEVTQTPSHQVTQMGQEVILRCVPISNHLYFYWYRQILGQKVEFLVSFYNNEISEKSEIFDDQFSVERPDGSNFTLKIRSTKLEDSAMYFCASTVQRDYEQYFGPGTRLTVT.

This chain joins TRBV7-9 and TRBJ2-7, with D unresolved. Trimming removed 5 bases from V and 4 bases from J, with 15 bases in between. From germline, CDR1 is SEHNR and CDR2 FQNEAQ (reference sequence). This CDR3 comprises 14 residues. The CDR3 DNA follows: TGTGCCAGCAGCCCTACCGCAGTTCCTTACGAGCAGTACTTC. Translation: CASSPTAVPYEQYF.